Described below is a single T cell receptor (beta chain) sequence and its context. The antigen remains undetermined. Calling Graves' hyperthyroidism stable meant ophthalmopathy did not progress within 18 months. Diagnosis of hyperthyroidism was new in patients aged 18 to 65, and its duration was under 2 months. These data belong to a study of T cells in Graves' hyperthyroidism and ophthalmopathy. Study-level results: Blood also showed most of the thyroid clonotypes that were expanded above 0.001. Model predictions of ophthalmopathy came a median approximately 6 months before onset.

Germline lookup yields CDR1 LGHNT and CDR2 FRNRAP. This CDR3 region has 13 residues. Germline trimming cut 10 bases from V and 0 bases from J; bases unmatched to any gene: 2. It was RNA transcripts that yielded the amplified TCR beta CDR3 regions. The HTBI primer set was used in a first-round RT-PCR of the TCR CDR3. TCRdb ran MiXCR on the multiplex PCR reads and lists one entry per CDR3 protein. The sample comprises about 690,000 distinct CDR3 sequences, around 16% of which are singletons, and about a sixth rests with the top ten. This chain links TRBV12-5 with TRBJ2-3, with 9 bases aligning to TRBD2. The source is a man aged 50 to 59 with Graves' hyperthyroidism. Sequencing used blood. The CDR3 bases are TGTGCTACTAGCGGGACTAGCACAGATACGCAGTATTTT. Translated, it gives CATSGTSTDTQYF.